The 13 T cell receptor beta chains below all came from one sample that was sequenced in a study of T cells in localized non-small cell lung cancer. Libraries were prepared by immunoSEQ multiplex PCR; TCRdb keeps only in-frame clonotypes and omits some of them. The sample has more than 70,000 clones; almost 85% are singletons. This specimen was peripheral blood, taken before any cancer treatment. The receptor set was obtained from a man aged 40 to 70 with stage I lung adenocarcinoma.

The rearrangement joins TRBV6-5 to TRBJ1-5; D is unclear. Germline V CDR1 and CDR2: MNHEY, SVGAGI. CDR3 length: 14 amino acids. The V and J ends lost 5 bases and 7 bases respectively, with 15 bases between them. DNA for the CDR3: TGTGCCAGCAGTCGAGACCTGGCCGGGCAGCCCCAGCATTTT. Protein sequence: CASSRDLAGQPQHF.

The V and J genes are TRBV7-6 and TRBJ1-2; 8 positions agree with TRBD1. The V gene end was trimmed by 6 bases and the J gene end by 7 bases; junction bases not matched to a gene: 4. This CDR3 has 12 amino acids. In germline, CDR1 is SGHVS, CDR2 FNYEAQ. Here the CDR3 reads CASSSGGSGYTF. CDR3 in DNA: TGTGCCAGCAGTTCAGGGGGCTCTGGCTACACCTTC.

This clone has only a few counts. The chain uses TRBV2 and TRBJ1-5, with D perhaps matching TRBD1 (6 bases). Looked up from germline, CDR1 is SNHLY and CDR2 is FYNNEI. V gave up 6 bases and J gave up 4 bases, with 13 bases separating them. The CDR3 extends over 14 amino acids. Here the CDR3 DNA reads TGTGCCAGCAGGAAAGACAGGAGTAATCAGCCCCAGCATTTT. Residues: CASRKDRSNQPQHF.

V is TRBV20-1 and J is TRBJ2-1; unclear D gene. Trimming removed 3 bases at V and 8 bases at J, with 8 bases between. The CDR3 has 11 amino acids. From germline, CDR1 is DFQATT and CDR2 SNEGSKA (reference sequence). The CDR3 loop reads CSASKVHEQFF. In DNA, the CDR3 is TGCAGTGCTAGCAAGGTCCATGAGCAGTTCTTC.

The genes are TRBV19 and TRBJ2-4; the match to TRBD1 covers 9 bases. The CDR3 is 16 residues long. Trimming took 5 bases from V and 0 from J; bases not matched to a gene: 5. From germline, CDR1 is LNHDA and CDR2 SQIVND (reference sequence). Here the CDR3 reads CASSLRTGVAKNIQYF. The DNA for the CDR3 is TGTGCCAGTAGTTTGCGGACAGGGGTAGCCAAAAACATTCAGTACTTC.

This chain connects TRBV29-1 to TRBJ1-2; possible D gene TRBD1, 6 bases. V lost 7 bases and J lost 0, with 12 bases in between. Per the germline V gene, CDR1 is SQVTM and CDR2 is ANQGSEA. The CDR3 length is 13 residues. The CDR3, as DNA: TGCAGCGCTGGGGGCAGGACTAACTATGGCTACACCTTC. As protein: CSAGGRTNYGYTF.

This clone has more than one count but fewer than ten. The chain uses TRBV10-3 and TRBJ2-5, with D perhaps TRBD1 (6 bases). V was clipped by 4 bases and J by 9 bases, with 15 bases between them. Germline V CDR1 and CDR2: ENHRY, SYGVKD. The CDR3 runs to 13 residues. CDR3: CAISGEGEGSQYF. The DNA for the CDR3 is TGTGCCATCAGTGGAGAGGGGGAAGGGTCCCAGTACTTC.

V gene TRBV5-5 combines with J gene TRBJ1-2, with D possibly being TRBD1 (5 bases). The V and J ends lost 3 bases and 2 bases respectively, with 17 bases between them. CDR3 length equals 16 residues. CDR1 SGHKS and CDR2 YYEKEE come from the germline V gene (reference sequence). The CDR3 protein is CASSSQSTRTNYGYTF. CDR3 bases: TGTGCCAGCAGCTCACAGTCGACGAGGACAAACTATGGCTACACCTTC. The whole variable domain, remainder taken from reference TRBV5-5 and TRBJ1-2, is DAGVTQSPTHLIKTRGQQVTLRCSPISGHKSVSWYQQVLGQGPQFIFQYYEKEERGRGNFPDRFSARQFPNYSSELNVNALLLGDSALYLCASSSQSTRTNYGYTFGSGTRLTVV.

V usage is TRBV19 and J usage is TRBJ1-6; no clear D gene. Germline V gene data show CDR1 as LNHDA and CDR2 as SQIVND (reference sequence). CDR3 length equals 12 residues. V was shortened by 3 bases and J by 13 bases, with 10 bases between the two germline ends. CDR3 sequence: CASSIGAGPLHF. The DNA for the CDR3 is TGTGCCAGTAGTATTGGTGCGGGCCCCCTCCACTTT.

J is TRBJ2-4 and V is TRBV6-6; D is undetermined. The CDR3 runs 15 residues. V was cut by 2 bases and J by 8 bases, with 16 bases left in between. Per germline, CDR1 MNHNY and CDR2 SVGAGI (reference sequence). CDR3 coding DNA: TGTGCCAGCAGTTACGATGGCAACTGGGGTGACATTCAGTACTTC. This gives the protein CASSYDGNWGDIQYF.

The CDR3 spells CASNPVGNTIYF. In DNA, the CDR3 is TGTGCCAGCAACCCCGTCGGAAACACCATATATTTT. The chain is built from TRBV2 and TRBJ1-3; no clear D gene. The V gene lost 7 bases and the J gene lost 4 bases, with 8 bases spanning the gap. This CDR3 has 12 residues. The germline CDR1 and CDR2 sequences are SNHLY and FYNNEI.

This sequence joins TRBV27 and TRBJ1-2, with 7 bases identical to TRBD1. Germline CDR1 and CDR2: MNHEY and SMNVEV (reference sequence). The CDR3 length is 17 residues. Trimming removed 6 bases from V and 7 bases from J; junction bases left unmatched: 20. The CDR3: CASSPRQGGGSVSGYTF. The CDR3 nucleotides are TGTGCCAGCAGCCCCCGACAGGGTGGAGGGTCGGTGAGTGGCTACACCTTC.

The rearrangement links TRBV27 to TRBJ2-1, with 10 bases identical to TRBD1. Germline V gene data show CDR1 as MNHEY and CDR2 as SMNVEV (reference sequence). With V trimmed by 3 bases and J by 7 bases, 3 bases remained unmatched. The CDR3 runs 14 residues. CDR3 sequence (DNA): TGTGCCAGCAGTTTCGGGACAGGGGTGAATGAGCAGTTCTTC. It specifies CASSFGTGVNEQFF.